Following are 10 T cell receptor beta chains from one sample sequenced in a study of blood T cell repertoires in COVID-19. Data came from immunoSEQ multiplex PCR; TCRdb stores just in-frame clones and leaves some out. This repertoire shows fewer than 250,000 clones, roughly 87% found once; its top ten account for about 2.5%. Sequenced material: PBMCs or T cells enriched from blood (not recorded which). These receptors came from a woman in her 30s with acute COVID-19.

The gene calls are TRBV27 and TRBJ1-1, with TRBD1 as a possible D gene (5 bases). The germline V gene encodes CDR1 MNHEY and CDR2 SMNVEV (reference sequence). V was pared by 6 bases and J by 4 bases, with 18 bases between. The CDR3 totals 15 residues. The CDR3 is CASSASGGVGTEAFF. The CDR3 bases are TGTGCCAGCAGCGCCTCGGGGGGAGTCGGCACTGAAGCTTTCTTT.

The V and J genes are TRBV3-1 (or the pseudogene TRBV3-2) and TRBJ1-2, with 9 bases identical to TRBD1. The CDR3 extends over 16 amino acids. Germline trimming cut 0 bases from V and 7 bases from J; bases unmatched to any gene: 9. In germline, CDR1 is LGHDT, CDR2 YNNKEL (reference sequence). CDR3 DNA: TGTGCCAGCAGCCAAGAACATAATACAGGGGGCTCTGGCTACACCTTC. As protein: CASSQEHNTGGSGYTF.

V gene TRBV19 combines with J gene TRBJ2-2, with D possibly being TRBD1 (6 bases). The CDR3 has 15 amino acids. V shed 6 bases and J shed 1 base, with 12 bases lying between them. The germline CDR1 and CDR2 sequences are LNHDA and SQIVND (reference sequence). The CDR3 DNA reads TGTGCCAGTAGCCTGGGACACCTGAACACCGGGGAGCTGTTTTTT. It codes for CASSLGHLNTGELFF.

The genes are TRBV6-5 and TRBJ1-1; maybe TRBD1 (5 bases). This CDR3 is built from 13 residues. V gave up 0 bases and J gave up 4 bases, with 6 bases separating them. CDR1 and CDR2 (germline): MNHEY, SVGAGI. The CDR3 region is CASSYSRGTEAFF. Here the CDR3 DNA reads TGTGCCAGCAGTTACTCTAGGGGCACTGAAGCTTTCTTT.

The chain employs TRBV7-2 and TRBJ1-1, with D possibly matching TRBD1 (6 bases). V lost 1 base to trimming and J lost 3 bases, with 12 bases between them. Germline CDR1 SGHTA, CDR2 FQGNSA. The CDR3 consists of 15 residues. DNA for the CDR3: TGTGCCAGCAGCTTAGGGGGGGGCGCCCACACTGAAGCTTTCTTT. It codes for CASSLGGGAHTEAFF.

CDR3 DNA sequence: TGTGCCAGCAGCTCCCGAGGGACAGCCCTACAAGAGACCCAGTACTTC. Translating it yields CASSSRGTALQETQYF. The rearrangement joins TRBV11-2 to TRBJ2-5; 7 bases are a match to TRBD1. Germline CDR1 and CDR2: SGHAT and FQNNGV. V lost 4 bases to trimming and J lost 2 bases; unmatched junction nucleotides: 10. The CDR3 spans 16 residues.

The chain recombines TRBV20-1 with TRBJ1-4; tentative D call: TRBD1 (5 bases). Germline V CDR1 and CDR2: DFQATT, SNEGSKA (reference sequence). This CDR3 comprises 11 residues. The V end was cut by 3 bases, the J end by 17 bases, with 16 bases between. For the CDR3, the DNA is TGCAGTGCTAGCAGGGCCAGCATTTTCTTTTTT. As protein: CSASRASIFFF.

The chain joins TRBV30 to TRBJ2-5; 11 bases align to TRBD2. The germline gives CDR1 GTSNPN, CDR2 SVGIG (reference sequence). The CDR3 is 13 residues long. V shed 2 bases, J shed 10 bases, and the junction held 6 bases outside the gene matches. The CDR3 DNA reads TGTGCCTGGAGTAGGTTAGCGGGGGGGATCCAGTACTTC. Translating it yields CAWSRLAGGIQYF. Looking up the rest from reference TRBV30 and TRBJ2-5 gives the full variable domain: SQTIHQWPATLVQPVGSPLSLECTVEGTSNPNLYWYRQAAGRGLQLLFYSVGIGQISSEVPQNLSASRPQDRQFILSSKKLLLSDSGFYLCAWSRLAGGIQYFGPGTRLLVL.

V gene TRBV3-1 (or the pseudogene TRBV3-2) combines with J gene TRBJ1-6; D is possibly TRBD1 (5 bases). This CDR3 contains 16 residues. The germline CDR1 and CDR2 sequences are LGHDT and YNNKEL (reference sequence). Between the trimmed V and J ends, which lost 3 bases and 8 bases, there was a span of 17 bases. CDR3 sequence reads: CASSQAYPGGHSPLHF. In DNA form, the CDR3 reads TGTGCCAGCAGCCAGGCATACCCCGGGGGTCATTCACCCCTCCACTTT.

The chain links TRBV10-2 to TRBJ2-5; 12 nucleotides agree with TRBD2. The CDR3 sequence is 17 residues long. With 6 bases clipped from V and 5 bases from J, the junction kept 13 bases outside the gene matches. Germline CDR1 and CDR2: WSHSY and SAAADI. CDR3 coding DNA: TGCGCCAGCAGCCCCCTGTCGACTAGCGGGGGTTGGGAGACCCAGTACTTC. Translated, it gives CASSPLSTSGGWETQYF.